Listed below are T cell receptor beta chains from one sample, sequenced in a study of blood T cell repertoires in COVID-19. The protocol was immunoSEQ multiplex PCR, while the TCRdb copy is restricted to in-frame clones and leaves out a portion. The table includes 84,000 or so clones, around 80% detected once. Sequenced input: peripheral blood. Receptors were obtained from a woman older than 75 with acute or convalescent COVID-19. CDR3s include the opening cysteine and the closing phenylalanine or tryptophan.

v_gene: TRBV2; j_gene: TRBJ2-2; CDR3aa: CASGLLAGGRTGELFF
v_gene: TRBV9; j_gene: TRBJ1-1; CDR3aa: CASSVRSDTEAFF
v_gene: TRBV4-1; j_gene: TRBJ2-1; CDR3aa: CASSQDLVWRIEQFF
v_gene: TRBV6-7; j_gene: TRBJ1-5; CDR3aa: CASSLNQPQHF
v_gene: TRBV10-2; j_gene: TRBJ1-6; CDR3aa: CASTGGTVDYNSPLHF
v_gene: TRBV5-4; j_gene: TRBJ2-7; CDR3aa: CASSLQGAYEQYF
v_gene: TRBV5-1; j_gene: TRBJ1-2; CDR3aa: CASSSDRQGSYGYTF
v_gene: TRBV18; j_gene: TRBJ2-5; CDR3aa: CASSPLTSGYQETQYF
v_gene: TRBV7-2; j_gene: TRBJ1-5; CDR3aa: CASSLGGQTGLFNQPQHF
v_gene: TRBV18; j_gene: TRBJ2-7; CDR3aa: CASSPRGRALSYEQYF
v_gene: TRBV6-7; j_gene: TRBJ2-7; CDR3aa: CASSYARECYEQYF
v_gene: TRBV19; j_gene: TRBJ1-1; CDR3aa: CASIWDRGSEAFF
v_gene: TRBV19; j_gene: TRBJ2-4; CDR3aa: CASSIVIGRGAFIQYF
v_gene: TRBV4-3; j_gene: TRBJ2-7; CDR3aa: CASSQGQGWRNEQYF
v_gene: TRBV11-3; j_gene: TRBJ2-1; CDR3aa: CASSPLRQGKNNEQFF
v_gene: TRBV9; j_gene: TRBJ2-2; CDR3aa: CASTPSSGGVNTGELFF